This paragraph covers one T cell receptor beta chain sequence. This clonotype turned up a few times. Its antigen has not been determined. No base qualities exist here, and no much larger clone lies one base off it. TCR alpha and beta chain libraries were amplified separately from the second PCR step onward. Donor CMV status was determined by IFNgamma production from CD4+ T cells after overnight stimulation of fresh PBMCs with CMV viral lysate. Miltenyi beads were used first to positively select CD4 T cells, and CD8 T cells were then positively selected from the CD4-negative fraction. Cells stained for CD3, CD4, CD8, CD45RA, CD27 and a live/dead dye were sorted on a BD Aria II into four subsets by CD45RA and CD27. Blood was obtained from a few healthy volunteers, and the blood from each volunteer was fractionated into CD4 and CD8 T cells and subsequently into four differentiation subsets. About 110 ml of peripheral blood was taken from each donor, and PBMC were separated by density-gradient centrifugation on Ficoll-Paque PLUS. After sorting, cells were lysed in RLT buffer, RNA was extracted using a Qiagen RNeasy kit, and the extracted RNA was stored at -80 degrees C.

The source of the sample is a study of naive and memory T cell subsets (dated by TCRdb to the late 2010s). Turning to the overall study: An open-source, UMI-based TCR alpha and beta sequencing pipeline was applied to sorted naive and memory peripheral blood T cell subsets. The results of the functional CMV T cell responses matched the IgG serology results in every case. RNA was DNase-treated and reverse transcribed with TCR constant-region primers, mostly using SuperScript III.

Library preparation was by UMI-ligation and nested PCR. An equimolar mix of two oligonucleotides covering both TRBC1 and TRBC2 was used as the beta constant-region primer. Four rounds of PCR, combining the SP2 primer with nested alpha and beta constant-region primers, were used to amplify the ligated cDNA. A single-stranded oligonucleotide carrying the SP2 primer and a 12-nucleotide UMI was ligated to the 3' end of the cDNA by T4 RNA ligase 1. Incubation of the ligation reaction lasted roughly 20-25 hours at 16 degrees C. To avoid over-amplification, PCR2 was usually performed as a SYBR Green qPCR and halted once a predetermined threshold was reached. Apart from the first purification, every purification step used Agencourt AMPure XP magnetic beads. Library amounts were measured by Qubit and library quality was assessed on a TapeStation, where the main peak was expected at around 650 bp. Pooled libraries were sequenced on an Illumina MiSeq with v2 2x251 paired-end kits, typically giving about 0.95-2.2 million reads per sample. Each sample library was pooled at around 4.1 nM, and roughly 4.5-7% PhiX was included to improve cluster recognition. In the source study's methods: Using tag matching that tolerated one base-pair mismatch, Decombinator assigned V and J genes to FASTQ reads that had been processed by Demultiplexor. Collapsinator relied on UMIs to fix sequencing errors as well as frequency errors caused by PCR heterogeneity. TCRs were translated and CDR3s were extracted from the conserved cysteine to the FGXG phenylalanine by CDR3Translator, with non-productive sequences being flagged. Repertoires were subsampled to equal numbers of UMI-defined TCRs before Gini, Shannon entropy and inverse Simpson indices were calculated. Within the linear range, a power law was fitted to clonotype abundance distributions using maximum likelihood. On one naive CD8 sample, the pipeline and MIGEC gave similar UMI counts, unique TCR numbers and clonal distributions. A set of approximately 7,300 CMV-associated CDR3 sequences, compiled from VDJdb and a published dataset, was used to search the repertoires. TCRdb reran the public reads through fastp at Q25 and MiXCR, keeping productive beta chains. Here each entry gathers all rows of one CDR3 protein and keeps the most common genes and DNA. TCRdb's processing, not the authors', yielded these V and J calls. The sample yields about 120,000 distinct CDR3 sequences; roughly 36% were counted once. Approximately 0.9% of the sample rests with the top ten.

Overall results and qualifications from the work: RNA-based TCR counts may be influenced by expression changes linked to T cell activation and differentiation. TCR abundance followed a power law with an exponent that was different for naive and memory subsets but consistent across the three individuals. In both CD4 and CD8 cells, a rise in Gini index and a fall in Shannon and inverse Simpson diversity were observed from naive through CM, EM and EMRA. Clonotypes were defined as single alpha or beta chain sequences, not paired alpha/beta receptors. Following error correction, more than 95% of naive TCR sequences occurred only once, which made naive abundance distributions much steeper than those of memory subsets. No ground truth was available to validate the repertoire findings for the naive and memory subsets.

The origin of this receptor is a human donor in good health. What was sequenced was central memory CD4+ T cells from blood. The label giving this sample's cell subset or site can be read as: central memory, CD45RA- CD27+.

The DNA sequence reads TGCAGTGCTAGGGGGACTAGCGGGGGTGAGCAGTTCTTC. This translates into CSARGTSGGEQFF. The V gene is TRBV20-1 and the J gene is TRBJ2-1, and TRBD2 aligns with 14 junction nucleotides. The CDR3 covers 13 residues, taking in both the cysteine and the phenylalanine. The CDR3 DNA has 39 bases and is translated from base 1. The germline V gene (reference sequence) sets CDR1 to DFQATT and CDR2 to SNEGSKA. Germline trimming: 3 bases from V, 9 bases from J; junction bases outside gene matches: 1.